This entry concerns a single T cell receptor beta chain. PCR amplification relied on 60 Vbeta primers (plus 13 Jbeta primers). The method was immunoSEQ multiplex PCR; TCRdb's version includes in-frame clones alone and lacks a portion of them. The table shows roughly 140,000 clones, with roughly three quarters occurring only once. This record comes from a study of cytomegalovirus exposure and HLA in healthy donors. Germline V gene lookup returns CDR1 SGHNT and CDR2 YYREEE (reference sequence). CDR3 length: 15 amino acids. J gave up 5 bases and V 0 bases, and 4 bases lay outside the gene matches. This sequence joins TRBV5-4 and TRBJ2-5; 10 nucleotides line up with TRBD1. This clonotype was obtained from a man between 60 and 70 years old in good health and CMV-seronegative. The source material was PBMCs. The CDR3 nucleotides read TGTGCCAGCAGCTTGGGGGACAGGGGTGACGAGACCCAGTACTTC. Its translation is CASSLGDRGDETQYF. Looking up the rest from reference TRBV5-4 and TRBJ2-5 gives the full variable domain: ETGVTQSPTHLIKTRGQQVTLRCSSQSGHNTVSWYQQALGQGPQFIFQYYREEENGRGNFPPRFSGLQFPNYSSELNVNALELDDSALYLCASSLGDRGDETQYFGPGTRLLVL.